Following are 13 T cell receptor beta chains from one sample sequenced in a study of OX40 agonist ivuxolimab in advanced cancers. The library was obtained by the immunoSEQ multiplex PCR assay. This immuneACCESS table, as held by TCRdb, lists in-frame sequences with V and J called but not all clones. Of the missing ones, under half trace to an unresolved V gene in checked studies; the others have no known cause. The sample yields some 90,000 clones; 80% to 95% were counted once. The ten biggest clones cover 0.95% to 1.2% of the sample. This specimen consisted of CD4+ or CD8+ T cells sorted from blood, obtained in a trial of the OX40 agonist ivuxolimab. The source is an adult with an advanced solid tumor such as melanoma, head and neck, liver or kidney cancer.

The V call is TRBV11-3, the J call TRBJ1-3; D possibly corresponds to TRBD1 (6 bases). There are 14 residues in the CDR3. The germline V gene encodes CDR1 SGHNT and CDR2 YENEEA. V was cut by 6 bases and J by 2 bases, with 11 bases left in between. CDR3 sequence reads: CASRPGAAGNTIYF. DNA for the CDR3: TGTGCCAGCAGGCCAGGGGCAGCTGGAAACACCATATATTTT.

The V gene is TRBV14, the J gene TRBJ2-1, with unresolved D. CDR3 size: 12 residues. Germline assignment: CDR1 SGHDN and CDR2 FVKESK. The V end lost 5 bases, the J end lost 10 bases, and 12 bases lay between the germline ends. CDR3 loop: CASSNRRAEQFF. Here the CDR3 DNA reads TGTGCCAGCAGCAACCGGCGAGCGGAGCAGTTCTTC.

The chain recombines TRBV10-3 with TRBJ1-2; 11 positions match TRBD1. The V gene end was trimmed by 6 bases and the J gene end by 4 bases; junction bases not matched to a gene: 10. The V gene's germline CDR1 is ENHRY and CDR2 SYGVKD. The CDR3 contains 16 residues. The CDR3 is CAIRDAAGQGVYGYTF. The CDR3 nucleotides are TGTGCCATCAGGGATGCTGCGGGACAGGGGGTCTATGGCTACACCTTC.

The CDR3 DNA follows: TGTGCCAGCAGTTCCCGAACCCGACTAGAGCAGTACTTC. The encoded protein is CASSSRTRLEQYF. This chain links TRBV28 with TRBJ2-7; D might be TRBD2 (5 bases). From germline, CDR1 is MDHEN and CDR2 SYDVKM. The CDR3 has 13 amino acids. V shed 4 bases and J shed 7 bases, with 14 bases lying between them.

The V gene is TRBV2, the J gene TRBJ1-1, with 7 bases identical to TRBD1. The CDR3 length is 13 residues. V lost 6 bases and J lost 5; bases outside the gene matches: 6. The germline V gene encodes CDR1 SNHLY and CDR2 FYNNEI. The CDR3 DNA sequence: TGTGCCAGCAGGGTACAGGGGAGTACTGAAGCTTTCTTT. Amino acid sequence: CASRVQGSTEAFF. The full variable domain, with the rest looked up from reference TRBV2 and TRBJ1-1, is EPEVTQTPSHQVTQMGQEVILRCVPISNHLYFYWYRQILGQKVEFLVSFYNNEISEKSEIFDDQFSVERPDGSNFTLKIRSTKLEDSAMYFCASRVQGSTEAFFGQGTRLTVV.

CDR3 DNA sequence: TGTGCCTGGACTTCACTCCAGGGGGTCCGTCTGTTTTTT. Its translation: CAWTSLQGVRLFF. The chain is built from TRBV30 and TRBJ2-2; 7 bases are a match to TRBD1. Germline CDR1 and CDR2: GTSNPN and SVGIG (reference sequence). J was trimmed by 14 bases and V by 4 bases; bases with no gene match: 13. The CDR3 contains 13 residues.

This clone has a single count. The chain recombines TRBV30 with TRBJ2-3; D is ambiguous. From germline, CDR1 is GTSNPN and CDR2 SVGIG (reference sequence). V lost 3 bases and J 2 bases, leaving 6 bases between the germline ends. The CDR3 covers 12 residues. CDR3 residues: CAWRRTTDTQYF. The CDR3 DNA reads as TGTGCCTGGAGACGGACCACAGATACGCAGTATTTT. Full variable domain (missing parts from reference TRBV30 and TRBJ2-3): SQTIHQWPATLVQPVGSPLSLECTVEGTSNPNLYWYRQAAGRGLQLLFYSVGIGQISSEVPQNLSASRPQDRQFILSSKKLLLSDSGFYLCAWRRTTDTQYFGPGTRLTVL.

V and J are TRBV2 and TRBJ1-5; 9 positions agree with TRBD1. CDR1 and CDR2 from the germline V gene are SNHLY and FYNNEI. V was clipped by 6 bases and J by 6 bases; unmatched bases: 6. The CDR3 has 14 amino acids. In DNA form, the CDR3 reads TGTGCCAGCAGAATGACAGGGGGTGGTCAGCCCCAGCATTTT. This gives the protein CASRMTGGGQPQHF.

V is TRBV5-4 and J is TRBJ2-5, with TRBD2 as a possible D gene (6 bases). The ends were cut back, 5 bases at V and 5 bases at J, with 19 bases in the middle. Per the germline V gene, CDR1 is SGHNT and CDR2 is YYREEE (reference sequence). The CDR3 loop spans 15 amino acids. In DNA form, the CDR3 reads TGTGCCAGCAGGGATGTAGACTTGGCGGGGGAGACCCAGTACTTC. Its protein is CASRDVDLAGETQYF. The entire variable domain, with the rest obtained from reference TRBV5-4 and TRBJ2-5, is as follows: ETGVTQSPTHLIKTRGQQVTLRCSSQSGHNTVSWYQQALGQGPQFIFQYYREEENGRGNFPPRFSGLQFPNYSSELNVNALELDDSALYLCASRDVDLAGETQYFGPGTRLLVL.

The V gene is TRBV10-2, the J gene TRBJ2-7; the D gene is possibly TRBD2 (6 bases). The CDR3 has 13 residues. Per the germline V gene, CDR1 is WSHSY and CDR2 is SAAADI. Trimming stripped 0 bases from V and 7 bases from J, with 10 bases between. The DNA of the CDR3 is TGCGCCAGCAGTGAGTCGATGGGGGGTGAGCAGTACTTC. It translates to CASSESMGGEQYF.

This clone was observed once. The gene calls are TRBV5-4 and TRBJ2-6; TRBD1 is a possible D gene (7 bases). With 3 bases removed from V and 2 bases from J, the gap between germline ends came to 12 bases. The CDR3 consists of 16 residues. Germline CDR1 reads SGHNT; CDR2 reads YYREEE (reference sequence). Here the CDR3 DNA reads TGTGCCAGCAGCTGGGGGGACAGAACTGGGGCCAACGTCCTGACTTTC. Protein: CASSWGDRTGANVLTF.

The chain carries TRBV18 and TRBJ2-4, with no clear D. There are 15 residues in the CDR3. V was shortened by 2 bases and J by 2 bases, with 10 bases between the two germline ends. Germline CDR1 reads KGHSH; CDR2 reads LQKENI. DNA for the CDR3: TGTGCCAGCTCACCAAGTGGGATAACCAAAAACATTCAGTACTTC. Amino acids: CASSPSGITKNIQYF.

The V call is TRBV10-3, the J call TRBJ2-7; D not resolved. CDR1 and CDR2 (germline): ENHRY, SYGVKD. CDR3 length: 14 amino acids. Trimming removed 1 base from V and 4 bases from J, with 11 bases in between. For the CDR3, the DNA is TGTGCCATCAGTGAGTATGGGTCCCGTTACGAGCAGTACTTC. This translates into CAISEYGSRYEQYF.